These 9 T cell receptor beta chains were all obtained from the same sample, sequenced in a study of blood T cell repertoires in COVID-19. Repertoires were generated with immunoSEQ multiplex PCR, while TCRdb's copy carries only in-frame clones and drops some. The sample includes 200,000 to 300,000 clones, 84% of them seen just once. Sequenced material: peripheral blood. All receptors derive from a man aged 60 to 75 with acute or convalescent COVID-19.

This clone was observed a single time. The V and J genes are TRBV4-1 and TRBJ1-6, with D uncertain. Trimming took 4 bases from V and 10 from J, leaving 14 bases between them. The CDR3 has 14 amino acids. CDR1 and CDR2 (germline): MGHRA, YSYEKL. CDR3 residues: CASSRVAWESPLHF. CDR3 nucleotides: TGCGCCAGCAGCCGAGTGGCCTGGGAGTCACCCCTCCACTTT.

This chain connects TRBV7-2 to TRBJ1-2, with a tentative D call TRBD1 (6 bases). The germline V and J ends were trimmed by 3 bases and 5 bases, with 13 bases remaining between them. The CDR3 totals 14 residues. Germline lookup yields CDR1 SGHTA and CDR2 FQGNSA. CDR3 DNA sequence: TGTGCCAGCAGCTTCTACAGGGAGGGATATGGCTACACCTTC. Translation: CASSFYREGYGYTF. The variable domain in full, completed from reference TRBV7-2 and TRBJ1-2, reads GAGVSQSPSNKVTEKGKDVELRCDPISGHTALYWYRQSLGQGLEFLIYFQGNSAPDKSGLPSDRFSAERTGGSVSTLTIQRTQQEDSAVYLCASSFYREGYGYTFGSGTRLTVV.

The CDR3 DNA is TGTGCCAGCAGCCAAGGGGGGGACAGAGCCTACGAGCAGTACTTC. Its translation is CASSQGGDRAYEQYF. The rearrangement uses TRBV3-1 (or the pseudogene TRBV3-2) and TRBJ2-7, with a weak D call TRBD1 (7 bases). Trimming left V 1 base short and J 2 bases short, with 12 bases between. The CDR3 is made up of 15 amino acids. Germline values: CDR1 LGHDT, CDR2 YNNKEL (reference sequence).

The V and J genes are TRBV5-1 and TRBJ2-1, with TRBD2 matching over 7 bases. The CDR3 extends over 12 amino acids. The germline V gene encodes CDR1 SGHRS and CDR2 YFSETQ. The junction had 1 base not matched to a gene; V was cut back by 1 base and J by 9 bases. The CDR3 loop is CASSLSGGEQFF. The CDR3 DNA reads TGCGCCAGCAGCTTGTCGGGGGGTGAGCAGTTCTTC.

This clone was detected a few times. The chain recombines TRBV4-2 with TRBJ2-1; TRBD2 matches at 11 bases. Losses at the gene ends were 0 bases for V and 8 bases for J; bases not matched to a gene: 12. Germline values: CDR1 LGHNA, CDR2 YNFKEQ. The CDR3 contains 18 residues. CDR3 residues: CASSQDGPLAGGLDEQFF. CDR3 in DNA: TGTGCCAGCAGCCAAGATGGTCCCCTAGCGGGAGGATTGGATGAGCAGTTCTTC.

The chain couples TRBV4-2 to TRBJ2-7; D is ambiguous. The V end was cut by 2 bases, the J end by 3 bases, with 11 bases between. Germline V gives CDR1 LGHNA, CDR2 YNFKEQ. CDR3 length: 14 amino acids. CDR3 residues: CASSQPLRFYEQYF. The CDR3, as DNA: TGTGCCAGCAGCCAACCTCTGCGGTTCTACGAGCAGTACTTC.

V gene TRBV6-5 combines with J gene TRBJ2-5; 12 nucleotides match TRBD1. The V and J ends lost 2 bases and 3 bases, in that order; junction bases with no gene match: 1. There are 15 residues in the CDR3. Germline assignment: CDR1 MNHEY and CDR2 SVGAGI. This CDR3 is CASSYGTGGEETQYF. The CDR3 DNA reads TGTGCCAGCAGTTACGGGACAGGGGGCGAAGAGACCCAGTACTTC.

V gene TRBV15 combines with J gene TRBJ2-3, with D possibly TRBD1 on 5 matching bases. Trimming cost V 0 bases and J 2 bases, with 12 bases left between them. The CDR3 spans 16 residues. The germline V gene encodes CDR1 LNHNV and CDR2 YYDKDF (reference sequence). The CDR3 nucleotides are TGTGCCACCAGCAGAGATAGGGGTCTAACCACAGATACGCAGTATTTT. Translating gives CATSRDRGLTTDTQYF.

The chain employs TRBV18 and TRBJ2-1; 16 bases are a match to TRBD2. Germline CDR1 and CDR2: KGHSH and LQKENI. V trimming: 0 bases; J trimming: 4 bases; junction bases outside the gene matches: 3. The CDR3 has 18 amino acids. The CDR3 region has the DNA TGTGCCAGCTCACCACCGGGACTAGCGGGGGGGCTTTACAATGAGCAGTTCTTC. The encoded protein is CASSPPGLAGGLYNEQFF. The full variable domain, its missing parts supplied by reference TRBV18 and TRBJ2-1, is NAGVMQNPRHLVRRRGQEARLRCSPMKGHSHVYWYRQLPEEGLKFMVYLQKENIIDESGMPKERFSAEFPKEGPSILRIQQVVRGDSAAYFCASSPPGLAGGLYNEQFFGPGTRLTVL.